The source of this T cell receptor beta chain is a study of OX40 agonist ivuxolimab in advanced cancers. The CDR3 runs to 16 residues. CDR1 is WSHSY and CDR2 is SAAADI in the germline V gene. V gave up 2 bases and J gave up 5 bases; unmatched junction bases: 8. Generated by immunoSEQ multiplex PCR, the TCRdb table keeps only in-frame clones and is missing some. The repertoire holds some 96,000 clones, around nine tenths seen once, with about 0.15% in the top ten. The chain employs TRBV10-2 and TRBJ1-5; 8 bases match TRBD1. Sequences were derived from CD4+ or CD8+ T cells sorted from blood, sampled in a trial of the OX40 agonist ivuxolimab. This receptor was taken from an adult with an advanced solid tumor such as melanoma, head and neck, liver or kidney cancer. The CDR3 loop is CASSEMAGGIDQPQHF. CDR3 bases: TGCGCCAGCAGTGAGATGGCAGGGGGCATCGATCAGCCCCAGCATTTT.